A selection of T cell receptor beta chains follows, all from one sample in a study of blood T cell repertoires in COVID-19. This table comes from immunoSEQ multiplex PCR, and its TCRdb copy is limited to in-frame clones, with some not included. This table has some 200,000 clones, 80% to 90% appearing once. Sample: peripheral blood. The receptors were sampled from a man between 45 and 60 years old with active or convalescent COVID-19. CDR3s include the opening cysteine and the closing phenylalanine or tryptophan. D genes are given only for firm matches. Clone size, where shown, is once, few, many, or a class for clones that have expanded.

13	TRBV7-2	.	TRBJ1-5	.	CASSLYREQPQHF	TGTGCCAGCAGCTTATACAGGGAACAGCCCCAGCATTTT
13	TRBV28	TRBD1	TRBJ2-1	once	CASSSTGINEQFF	TGTGCCAGCAGTTCGACAGGGATTAATGAGCAGTTCTTC
17	TRBV7-8	.	TRBJ2-2	.	CASSLGLDWKNTGELFF	TGTGCCAGCAGCTTAGGATTGGACTGGAAGAACACCGGGGAGCTGTTTTTT
16	TRBV5-1	TRBD2	TRBJ2-3	few	CASSPHPRGATDTQYF	TGCGCCAGCAGCCCCCACCCGCGGGGGGCCACAGATACGCAGTATTTT
13	TRBV11-2	.	TRBJ1-2	.	CASSSGLSYGYTF	TGTGCCAGCAGCTCGGGACTGTCCTATGGCTACACCTTC
13	TRBV19	.	TRBJ1-5	.	CASSIPVNQPQHF	TGTGCCAGTAGTATTCCGGTCAATCAGCCCCAGCATTTT
14	TRBV28	.	TRBJ1-2	.	CASSFIQGSYGYTF	TGTGCCAGCAGTTTTATCCAGGGATCATATGGCTACACCTTC
13	TRBV5-4	.	TRBJ2-1	once	CASTGRGSNEQFF	TGTGCCAGCACAGGCAGGGGTAGCAATGAGCAGTTCTTC
15	TRBV10-3	TRBD2	TRBJ2-7	few	CAITDTGLAGYEQYF	TGTGCCATCACGGACACGGGACTAGCGGGCTACGAGCAGTACTTC
15	TRBV6-5	TRBD1	TRBJ1-3	.	CASTIDRASGNTIYF	TGTGCCAGCACCATTGACAGGGCCTCTGGAAACACCATATATTTT
15	TRBV9	.	TRBJ1-2	.	CASSAYSRDTGGYTF	TGTGCCAGCAGCGCCTACTCCCGGGACACGGGGGGCTACACCTTC
15	TRBV6-6	.	TRBJ2-3	.	CASSYEPAGADTQYF	TGTGCCAGCAGTTACGAGCCGGCAGGGGCGGATACGCAGTATTTT
15	TRBV6-5	TRBD1	TRBJ2-7	once	CASRTAGQGVNEQYF	TGTGCCAGCAGAACGGCAGGACAGGGGGTGAACGAGCAGTACTTC
15	TRBV28	.	TRBJ2-3	.	CASRYGGISTDTQYF	TGTGCCAGCAGATACGGCGGGATTAGCACAGATACGCAGTATTTT
13	TRBV12-3/TRBV12-4	.	TRBJ1-1	many	CASSRTGDTEAFF	TGTGCCAGCTCCCGGACGGGAGACACTGAAGCTTTCTTT
15	TRBV4-3	.	TRBJ2-6	.	CASSGGFSGANVLTF	TGCGCCAGCAGCGGGGGGTTCTCTGGGGCCAACGTCCTGACTTTC
16	TRBV19	.	TRBJ2-2	.	CASSIRGAVNTGELFF	TGTGCCAGTAGTATCCGGGGGGCGGTGAACACCGGGGAGCTGTTTTTT
15	TRBV4-2	TRBD2	TRBJ2-2	few	CASSQSLGGIGELFF	TGTGCCAGCAGCCAATCACTGGGGGGGATCGGGGAGCTGTTTTTT
14	TRBV6-4	.	TRBJ2-2	.	CASRVGHWSGELFF	TGTGCCAGCAGAGTTGGACATTGGTCCGGGGAGCTGTTTTTT
14	TRBV11-3	TRBD1	TRBJ2-4	.	CASSWGQTKNIQYF	TGTGCCAGCAGCTGGGGACAGACCAAAAACATTCAGTACTTC
13	TRBV28	.	TRBJ2-4	.	CASSELAKNIQYF	TGTGCCAGCAGTGAGCTAGCCAAAAACATTCAGTACTTC
13	TRBV5-1	.	TRBJ1-6	once	CASSLPQGSPLHF	TGCGCCAGCAGCTTGCCCCAGGGTTCACCCCTCCACTTT
14	TRBV5-4	TRBD1	TRBJ1-1	few	CASSGDRLNTEAFF	TGTGCCAGCAGCGGGGACAGGTTGAACACTGAAGCTTTCTTT
13	TRBV11-3	TRBD1	TRBJ1-1	.	CASSRDRGTEAFF	TGTGCCAGCAGCCGGGACAGAGGAACTGAAGCTTTCTTT
13	TRBV5-1	TRBD1	TRBJ1-1	.	CASSWDRNTEAFF	TGCGCCAGCAGCTGGGACAGAAACACTGAAGCTTTCTTT
13	TRBV6-6	TRBD1	TRBJ1-2	.	CASATDRGYGYTF	TGTGCCAGCGCCACGGACAGGGGCTATGGCTACACCTTC
13	TRBV28	TRBD1	TRBJ1-1	.	CASSLDRGAEAFF	TGTGCCAGCAGTTTAGACAGGGGAGCCGAAGCTTTCTTT
16	TRBV4-1	TRBD1	TRBJ1-1	once	CASSQVFRDRNTEAFF	TGCGCCAGCAGCCAAGTTTTCCGGGACAGGAACACTGAAGCTTTCTTT
16	TRBV27	.	TRBJ2-1	.	CASSPHRQVSYNEQFF	TGTGCCAGCAGTCCCCACCGACAGGTTTCCTACAATGAGCAGTTCTTC
16	TRBV5-1	TRBD1	TRBJ1-6	.	CASSAGGTAYNSPLHF	TGCGCCAGCAGCGCGGGCGGGACAGCCTATAATTCACCCCTCCACTTT
15	TRBV7-9	TRBD1	TRBJ1-5	few	CASSSGTGGLQPQHF	TGTGCCAGCAGCTCCGGGACAGGGGGTTTGCAGCCCCAGCATTTT
15	TRBV12-5	TRBD2	TRBJ2-1	few	CASGLGTSTYNEQFF	TGTGCTAGTGGTTTGGGGACTAGCACCTACAATGAGCAGTTCTTC